This T cell receptor beta chain appears in the sequencing data of a study of OX40 agonist ivuxolimab in advanced cancers. Looking at the study overall: Ivuxolimab, which patients received intravenously every 2 weeks, was dosed at 0.01 to 10 mg/kg. Participants could have had prior anti-PD-1, anti-PD-L1 or anti-CTLA-4 therapy, and roughly 40% had some.

Study results and caveats: Patients who responded partially at 0.1-3.0 mg/kg showed clonal expansion ranking among the lowest. Circulating CD4+ and CD8+ T cells showed clonal expansion by week 6 at 0.1 to 3.0 mg/kg.

This clone appeared a single time. Its cognate antigen is unknown. Sequencing was performed with immunoSEQ multiplex PCR; in TCRdb, only in-frame clones are kept and a portion is missing. The table shows 30,000 or so clones, with around four fifths occurring only once. The material sequenced was CD4+ or CD8+ T cells sorted from blood, taken in a trial of the OX40 agonist ivuxolimab. The receptor's source is an adult with an advanced solid tumor such as melanoma, head and neck, liver or kidney cancer.

The CDR3 sequence is CASSLGSDRHRQPQHF. DNA of the CDR3: TGTGCCAGCAGCTTGGGGAGTGACAGACATCGTCAGCCCCAGCATTTT. The chain carries TRBV13 and TRBJ1-5; weak D call: TRBD1 (5 bases). Per germline, CDR1 PRHDT and CDR2 FYEKMQ (reference sequence). This CDR3 region has 16 residues. With 3 bases removed from V and 6 bases from J, the gap between germline ends came to 18 bases.